A single sample gave rise to the 28 T cell receptor beta chains below, sequenced in a study of T cells in Graves' hyperthyroidism and ophthalmopathy. TCR beta CDR3 region amplification was performed from RNA transcripts. HTBI primers were used for first-round RT-PCR of the TCR CDR3. TCRdb processed the multiplex PCR reads anew with MiXCR; each CDR3 protein has one entry. Here the sample spans 300,000 to 500,000 distinct CDR3 sequences, 14% to 15% being singletons. Source material: blood. These receptors were collected from a woman in her 30s with Graves' hyperthyroidism.

This clonotype was counted at least ten times. The V and J genes are TRBV5-1 and TRBJ2-3; D gene unclear. V shed 2 bases and J shed 4 bases, with 17 bases lying between them. This CDR3 is built from 16 residues. In germline, CDR1 is SGHRS, CDR2 YFSETQ. In DNA form, the CDR3 reads TGCGCCAGCAGCTTAGGTATGATGTCGGCGGCAGATACGCAGTATTTT. This codes for CASSLGMMSAADTQYF.

The chain joins TRBV6-1 to TRBJ2-7, with TRBD1 identical over 9 bases. This CDR3 is built from 17 residues. The V gene's germline CDR1 is MNHNS and CDR2 SASEGT. V was pared by 6 bases and J by 4 bases, with 16 bases of the junction left unmatched. The CDR3: CASRRTRGQGNRYEQYF. In DNA, the CDR3 is TGTGCCAGCAGGAGGACCAGGGGACAGGGTAACAGGTACGAGCAGTACTTC.

The CDR3 spells CSARDLRSGTYEQYF. In DNA, the CDR3 is TGCAGTGCTAGAGATCTCCGAAGCGGGACCTACGAGCAGTACTTC. The chain employs TRBV20-1 and TRBJ2-7; 7 nucleotides align to TRBD2. CDR3 size: 15 residues. Trimming removed 0 bases from V and 2 bases from J; junction bases left unmatched: 7. The germline gives CDR1 DFQATT, CDR2 SNEGSKA (reference sequence).

Many counts were recorded for this clonotype. The chain uses TRBV29-1 and TRBJ1-2; 11 bases map to TRBD1. V dropped 6 bases and J dropped 2; count of bases not matched to a gene: 8. There are 15 residues in the CDR3. Looked up from germline, CDR1 is SQVTM and CDR2 is ANQGSEA. The CDR3 DNA reads as TGCAGCGTCCCGGGACAGGGGGTGTCGAACTATGGCTACACCTTC. Translation gives CSVPGQGVSNYGYTF.

As regards this clonotype: This clone may be a read error of a much larger clone one base away. The chain has TRBV11-1 and TRBJ1-1; no clear D. Trimming stripped 1 base from V and 5 bases from J, with 11 bases between. There are 14 residues in the CDR3. In germline, CDR1 is SGHAT, CDR2 FQDESV (reference sequence). The CDR3: CASSLGRQSTEAFF. CDR3 sequence (DNA): TGTGCCAGCAGCTTAGGGCGGCAGTCAACTGAAGCTTTCTTT.

This clonotype was picked up many times. The V and J genes are TRBV29-1 and TRBJ2-5; D not certain. CDR1 is SQVTM, CDR2 ANQGSEA, per germline. V gave up 4 bases and J gave up 4 bases, with 10 bases separating them. CDR3 length: 12 residues. CDR3 residues: CSVGPTSETQYF. For the CDR3, the DNA is TGCAGCGTTGGCCCGACTTCAGAGACCCAGTACTTC.

This clonotype came up many times. The rearrangement uses TRBV2 and TRBJ1-4; a weak D match, TRBD1 (6 bases). Deletions cut 6 bases from V and 7 bases from J, with 15 bases between. Germline-derived CDR1 and CDR2 are SNHLY and FYNNEI. This CDR3 spans 14 amino acids. The DNA of the CDR3 is TGTGCCAGCAGGCAGGACAGAGGAGGTGAAAAACTGTTTTTT. Its translation: CASRQDRGGEKLFF.

This clonotype was seen only a few times. The chain uses TRBV7-2 and TRBJ2-2, with 11 nucleotides matching TRBD2. V gave up 4 bases and J gave up 5 bases; unmatched junction bases: 6. Germline V gene sequence: CDR1 SGHTA, CDR2 FQGNSA. This CDR3 is 16 amino acids long. This CDR3 reads CASSSTSGKRTGELFF. Here the CDR3 DNA reads TGTGCCAGCAGCTCGACTAGCGGGAAAAGGACCGGGGAGCTGTTTTTT. Using reference TRBV7-2 and TRBJ2-2 for the parts outside the CDR3, the full variable domain is GAGVSQSPSNKVTEKGKDVELRCDPISGHTALYWYRQSLGQGLEFLIYFQGNSAPDKSGLPSDRFSAERTGGSVSTLTIQRTQQEDSAVYLCASSSTSGKRTGELFFGEGSRLTVL.

A few counts support this clonotype. The chain couples TRBV27 to TRBJ2-7; D is perhaps TRBD2 (6 bases). Germline V gene data show CDR1 as MNHEY and CDR2 as SMNVEV (reference sequence). The CDR3 consists of 14 residues. V gave up 5 bases and J gave up 4 bases, with 15 bases separating them. This chain's CDR3 is CASSVGPGTYEQYF. CDR3 coding DNA: TGTGCCAGCAGTGTAGGGCCGGGGACTTACGAGCAGTACTTC.

This clonotype was picked up many times. The rearrangement links TRBV18 to TRBJ2-1; D may be TRBD2 (6 bases). Trimming left V 3 bases short and J 4 bases short, with 19 bases between. Germline values: CDR1 KGHSH, CDR2 LQKENI. The CDR3 is made up of 17 amino acids. The CDR3 DNA reads as TGTGCCAGCTCACCCGGAACCCCGGGGACTCGTTACAATGAGCAGTTCTTC. Amino acids: CASSPGTPGTRYNEQFF.

Many counts were recorded for this clonotype. The rearrangement joins TRBV28 to TRBJ2-7, with D perhaps assigned TRBD1 or TRBD2 (5 bases each). The germline gives CDR1 MDHEN, CDR2 SYDVKM. Trimming cost V 3 bases and J 3 bases, with 15 bases left between them. This CDR3 is 15 amino acids long. DNA for the CDR3: TGTGCCAGCAGTTTCTCACTAGGACAAGACTACGAGCAGTACTTC. It specifies CASSFSLGQDYEQYF.

This chain uses TRBV7-9 with TRBJ1-1; D unclear. The V gene's germline CDR1 is SEHNR and CDR2 FQNEAQ (reference sequence). The CDR3 totals 13 residues. Trimming shortened V by 1 base and J by 8 bases, and 11 bases separated the two germline ends. This CDR3 is CASSLVQAQEAFF. The DNA for the CDR3 is TGTGCCAGCAGCTTAGTGCAGGCACAAGAAGCTTTCTTT.

This clonotype has a handful of counts. The genes are TRBV28 and TRBJ2-2; possibly TRBD1 for D (6 bases). V was cut by 6 bases and J by 6 bases, with 14 bases left in between. Germline assignment: CDR1 MDHEN and CDR2 SYDVKM. This CDR3 has 14 amino acids. In DNA form, the CDR3 reads TGTGCCAGCAGGTGGACAGCAGAGGCCGGGGAGCTGTTTTTT. Its translation: CASRWTAEAGELFF.

The chain uses TRBV4-2 and TRBJ2-3; 8 nucleotides match TRBD2. Losses at the gene ends were 3 bases for V and 4 bases for J; bases not matched to a gene: 3. The germline CDR1 and CDR2 sequences are LGHNA and YNFKEQ. This CDR3 has 14 amino acids. CDR3: CASSHQREPDTQYF. The CDR3 DNA reads TGTGCCAGCAGCCATCAGCGGGAGCCAGATACGCAGTATTTT.

This clonotype was counted only a few times. This chain links TRBV20-1 with TRBJ2-7, with 8 nucleotides matching TRBD1. This CDR3 is 12 amino acids long. V trimming: 3 bases; J trimming: 6 bases; junction bases outside the gene matches: 4. CDR1 DFQATT and CDR2 SNEGSKA come from the germline V gene (reference sequence). The CDR3 protein is CSASWQGAEQYF. The CDR3 region has the DNA TGCAGTGCTAGTTGGCAGGGGGCCGAGCAGTACTTC.

This clonotype was counted at least ten times. This chain uses TRBV12-3 or TRBV12-4 with TRBJ2-3; TRBD1 might be the D (5 bases). The CDR3 extends over 14 amino acids. Trimming cost V 3 bases and J 4 bases, with 11 bases left between them. This chain's CDR3 is CASSFLGRADTQYF. CDR3 nucleotides: TGTGCCAGCAGTTTTTTGGGGCGCGCAGATACGCAGTATTTT.

This clonotype was found many times. The chain couples TRBV12-3 or TRBV12-4 to TRBJ2-1; 12 bases agree with TRBD2. CDR3 length equals 16 residues. J lost 4 bases, V lost 10 bases, and 11 bases had no gene match. In nucleotides, the CDR3 is TGTGCCACCGTACCTAGCGGGAGGGCCGTTTACAATGAGCAGTTCTTC. Its translation is CATVPSGRAVYNEQFF.

The chain employs TRBV5-1 and TRBJ2-3; TRBD2 aligns across 7 bases. The J segment lost 5 bases and the V segment lost 1 base, leaving 4 bases of the junction unmatched. Germline values: CDR1 SGHRS, CDR2 YFSETQ. This CDR3 comprises 14 residues. The CDR3 DNA follows: TGCGCCAGCAGCTTGCGCGGGGGTCGAGATACGCAGTATTTT. It translates to CASSLRGGRDTQYF.

The rearrangement uses TRBV5-1 and TRBJ2-1; 7 bases align to TRBD2. The germline gives CDR1 SGHRS, CDR2 YFSETQ. J lost 1 base, V lost 5 bases, and 6 bases had no gene match. The CDR3 spans 15 residues. The CDR3 spells CASRNSGPSYNEQFF. The CDR3 nucleotides read TGCGCCAGCAGGAATAGCGGGCCTTCCTACAATGAGCAGTTCTTC.

The chain recombines TRBV10-3 with TRBJ2-5, with D perhaps TRBD1 (5 bases). Germline V lookup: CDR1 ENHRY, CDR2 SYGVKD. CDR3 size: 18 residues. The V and J ends lost 2 bases and 4 bases respectively, with 23 bases between them. CDR3 DNA sequence: TGTGCCATCAGTGAGAATGGGGCCGAACAAACCCTGGGAGAGACCCAGTACTTC. It codes for CAISENGAEQTLGETQYF.

This clonotype has only a few counts. J is TRBJ1-3 and V is TRBV18; D is possibly TRBD1 (6 bases). This CDR3 has 16 residues. CDR1 KGHSH and CDR2 LQKENI come from the germline V gene. The V end lost 2 bases, the J end lost 0 bases, and 11 bases lay between the germline ends. CDR3 in amino acids: CASSPGTPDSGNTIYF. Here the CDR3 DNA reads TGTGCCAGCTCACCAGGGACACCCGACTCTGGAAACACCATATATTTT.

The V call is TRBV9, the J call TRBJ2-3, with 8 bases fitting TRBD2. CDR3 size: 16 residues. Germline V lookup: CDR1 SGDLS, CDR2 YYNGEE. The trim removed 4 bases at V and 4 bases at J, leaving 11 bases unmatched. The CDR3 spells CASSLDLAGNADTQYF. CDR3 nucleotides: TGTGCCAGCAGCCTGGATCTAGCGGGTAACGCAGATACGCAGTATTTT.

The chain has TRBV10-3 and TRBJ1-3; D remains unclear. Germline values: CDR1 ENHRY, CDR2 SYGVKD. The CDR3 is made up of 16 amino acids. Trimming left V 5 bases short and J 4 bases short, with 18 bases between. CDR3 loop: CAISSNSMASGNTIYF. The CDR3, as DNA: TGTGCCATCAGTTCGAACAGTATGGCGAGCGGAAACACCATATATTTT.

This chain joins TRBV6-1 and TRBJ2-1, with TRBD2 matching over 9 bases. Germline V gene sequence: CDR1 MNHNS, CDR2 SASEGT. The CDR3 spans 15 residues. The V gene end was trimmed by 6 bases and the J gene end by 8 bases; junction bases not matched to a gene: 11. The CDR3 loop is CASRGRAGGVDEQFF. As DNA, the CDR3 is TGTGCCAGCAGGGGTAGAGCGGGAGGTGTCGATGAGCAGTTCTTC.

This chain uses TRBV19 with TRBJ2-1; 8 bases align to TRBD1. This CDR3 is 19 amino acids long. Per germline, CDR1 LNHDA and CDR2 SQIVND (reference sequence). V trimming: 1 base; J trimming: 5 bases; junction bases outside the gene matches: 16. CDR3 region: CASSIVDRETNTGHNEQFF. DNA of the CDR3: TGTGCCAGTAGTATAGTGGACAGGGAAACGAACACTGGGCACAATGAGCAGTTCTTC.

This clonotype showed up many times. The chain joins TRBV7-3 to TRBJ2-2, with D uncertain. Germline assignment: CDR1 SGHTA and CDR2 FQGTGA. The V end was cut by 5 bases, the J end by 4 bases, with 11 bases between. This CDR3 region has 14 residues. The DNA of the CDR3 is TGTGCCAGCAGCCTCCCCCCTGGCACCGGGGAGCTGTTTTTT. Translation gives CASSLPPGTGELFF. The full variable domain, its missing parts supplied by reference TRBV7-3 and TRBJ2-2, is GAGVSQTPSNKVTEKGKYVELRCDPISGHTALYWYRQSLGQGPEFLIYFQGTGAADDSGLPNDRFFAVRPEGSVSTLKIQRTERGDSAVYLCASSLPPGTGELFFGEGSRLTVL.

This clonotype came up many times. The chain is built from TRBV6-1 and TRBJ2-5; tentatively, D is TRBD2 (6 bases). The CDR3 consists of 15 residues. In germline, CDR1 is MNHNS, CDR2 SASEGT. Trimming stripped 5 bases from V and 5 bases from J, with 18 bases between. The CDR3 bases are TGTGCCAGCAGTTCGATGGGGGGAGTTTCGGAGACCCAGTACTTC. Residues: CASSSMGGVSETQYF.

This clonotype was recorded a few times. The chain has TRBV7-9 and TRBJ1-4, with D perhaps matching TRBD1 (6 bases). In germline, CDR1 is SEHNR, CDR2 FQNEAQ (reference sequence). The V end lost 5 bases, the J end lost 8 bases, and 12 bases lay between the germline ends. The CDR3 runs to 13 residues. This CDR3 is CASSKLGGEKLFF. The DNA for the CDR3 is TGTGCCAGCAGCAAACTAGGGGGGGAAAAACTGTTTTTT.